This is a list of T cell receptor beta chains from one sample in a study of Ad26.COV2.S vaccination and SARS-CoV-2 variants. The table came from immunoSEQ multiplex PCR; TCRdb's copy has only in-frame clones and leaves some out. This sample carries 440,000 or so clones, nearly 90% of them seen once, and the ten largest clones take more than 1.5%. The sample here was peripheral blood, taken in a trial of Ad26.COV2.S vaccine versus placebo. The origin of the receptors is a person between 18 and 60 years old who received the Ad26.COV2.S COVID-19 vaccine or a placebo. Both conserved end residues are part of each CDR3. The D gene is left open where the match is weak. Clone size, where shown, is once, few, many, or a class for clones that have expanded.

TRBJ1-4 | once | NA | TRBV4-2 | TGTGCCAGCAGCCAAGATGCCCCGGCGGGCGGAAAACTGTTTTTT | CASSQDAPAGGKLFF
TRBJ1-5 | NA | NA | TRBV7-9 | TGTGCCAGCAGCCCTGGTATTGGGCAGGGTAATCAGCCCCAGCATTTT | CASSPGIGQGNQPQHF
TRBJ1-2 | NA | TRBD1 | TRBV6-5 | TGTGCCAGCACCACGACGGGACAGTTGAATGGCTACACCTTC | CASTTTGQLNGYTF
TRBJ2-1 | NA | TRBD2 | TRBV11-3 | TGTGCCAGCAGCGTAGTAGCGGGGGGGCGGGAGCAGTTCTTC | CASSVVAGGREQFF
TRBJ1-6 | NA | NA | TRBV15 | TGTGCCACCAGCAGACTGGGACCCTATAATTCACCCCTCCACTTT | CATSRLGPYNSPLHF
TRBJ2-7 | NA | NA | TRBV9 | TGTGCCAGCAGCGTAGGGGCAGGTAACTACGAGCAGTACTTC | CASSVGAGNYEQYF
TRBJ2-7 | NA | TRBD2 | TRBV11-2 | TGTGCCAGCAGCTCCCCTCCGGGACTAGCGGGGGGCGAGCAGTACTTC | CASSSPPGLAGGEQYF
TRBJ2-3 | NA | NA | TRBV7-2 | TGTGCCAGCAGCTTAGGTCTAGCTCTCGGAGATACGCAGTATTTT | CASSLGLALGDTQYF
TRBJ2-1 | NA | TRBD2 | TRBV20-1 | TGCAGTGCTAGTCAATTAGCGGGGAACTCCTACAATGAGCAGTTCTTC | CSASQLAGNSYNEQFF
TRBJ2-1 | few | NA | TRBV9 | TGTGCCAGCAGCGCCCCAAACCGGGACGAGCAGTTCTTC | CASSAPNRDEQFF
TRBJ1-4 | NA | TRBD1 | TRBV5-5 | TGTGCCAGCAGCTTGGCCAAAGACAGGGTTACTAATGAAAAACTGTTTTTT | CASSLAKDRVTNEKLFF
TRBJ1-5 | NA | TRBD1 | TRBV4-2 | TGTGCCAGCAGCCAAGCTCCCAAAACCGGGACAGGGTTTGGTCAGCCCCAGCATTTT | CASSQAPKTGTGFGQPQHF
TRBJ2-7 | NA | NA | TRBV7-2 | TGTGCCAGCAGCTTAGGGGGGTCCCTCTACGAGCAGTACTTC | CASSLGGSLYEQYF
TRBJ2-1 | NA | NA | TRBV27 | TGTGCCAGCAGTTTAATGAGCCCCGCAAATGAGCAGTTCTTC | CASSLMSPANEQFF
TRBJ1-1 | few | NA | TRBV7-3 | TGTGCCAGCAGCTTACGCAGGAACACTGAAGCTTTCTTT | CASSLRRNTEAFF
TRBJ2-7 | NA | TRBD2 | TRBV4-1 | TGCGCCAGCAGCCACAGACTAGCGGGAGGGTCCTACGAGCAGTACTTC | CASSHRLAGGSYEQYF
TRBJ2-3 | once | TRBD1 | TRBV4-1 | TGCGCCAGCAGCCACCTGGACAGGGATGCAGATACGCAGTATTTT | CASSHLDRDADTQYF
TRBJ2-7 | NA | NA | TRBV14 | TGTGCCAGCAGCCAAGAAATGACGCGATCCTACGAGCAGTACTTC | CASSQEMTRSYEQYF
TRBJ2-3 | once | TRBD2 | TRBV9 | TGTGCCAGCAGCCCCGAACTAGCGGGGAGTAGAGGTACGCAGTATTTT | CASSPELAGSRGTQYF
TRBJ2-1 | NA | NA | TRBV5-6 | TGTGCCAGCAGCGAACCTAGCAGCCACAATGAGCAGTTCTTC | CASSEPSSHNEQFF
TRBJ2-3 | NA | NA | TRBV28 | TGTGCCAGCAGTACTCGGGACTTACGAAAGGGAATAGATACGCAGTATTTT | CASSTRDLRKGIDTQYF
TRBJ1-2 | NA | NA | TRBV2 | TGTGCCAGCAGTGAACGGCAGGATGGCTACACCTTC | CASSERQDGYTF
TRBJ1-1 | NA | NA | TRBV2 | TGTGCCAGCAGTACTGGGCCGGGCATGAACACTGAAGCTTTCTTT | CASSTGPGMNTEAFF
TRBJ2-1 | NA | NA | TRBV2 | TGTGCCAGCAGAGAGGCGCAGGGGAGCGGATACAATGAGCAGTTCTTC | CASREAQGSGYNEQFF
TRBJ1-1 | NA | TRBD1 | TRBV9 | TGTGCCAGCAGCAGGGACAGGACGTTAGTTGGGAACACTGAAGCTTTCTTT | CASSRDRTLVGNTEAFF
TRBJ1-4 | NA | NA | TRBV6-4 | TGTGCCAGCAGTGACTCGACTGGAAAACTGTTTTTT | CASSDSTGKLFF
TRBJ2-3 | NA | NA | TRBV19 | TGTGCCAGTAGTATACGAAGGGCCTTCGATACGCAGTATTTT | CASSIRRAFDTQYF
TRBJ2-1 | NA | NA | TRBV5-1 | TGCGCCAGCAGCGGCGAATCGAGGTACAATGAGCAGTTCTTC | CASSGESRYNEQFF
TRBJ2-2 | NA | NA | TRBV12-5 | TGTGCTAGTGGGAAAGGGGAGAACACCGGGGAGCTGTTTTTT | CASGKGENTGELFF
TRBJ2-3 | NA | NA | TRBV6-8 | TGTGCCAGCAGCCACAGGAATTCCACAGATACGCAGTATTTT | CASSHRNSTDTQYF
TRBJ2-7 | NA | NA | TRBV4-2 | TGTGCCAGCAGCCACCAGGGAGCAGGGTCAGACTACGAGCAGTACTTC | CASSHQGAGSDYEQYF
TRBJ2-3 | NA | NA | TRBV30 | TGTGCCTGGAGTTGGACAGCTAGCACAGATACGCAGTATTTT | CAWSWTASTDTQYF
TRBJ1-2 | NA | NA | TRBV2 | TGTGCCAGCAGTGAAAAACATAGGATAGGGCCTAGCTATGGCTACACCTTC | CASSEKHRIGPSYGYTF
TRBJ2-4 | NA | NA | TRBV11-2 | TGTGCCAGCAGCTCCCGAAACATTCAGTACTTC | CASSSRNIQYF
TRBJ2-1 | once | NA | TRBV21-1 | TGTGCCAGCAGCAATCGAGCGGGAGGGCCGGAGGGCTCCTACAATGAGCAGTTCTTC | CASSNRAGGPEGSYNEQFF
TRBJ1-1 | NA | NA | TRBV3-1/TRBV3-2 | TGTGCCAGCAGCCCCAGAGCCCGTTACACTGAAGCTTTCTTT | CASSPRARYTEAFF
TRBJ2-7 | NA | NA | TRBV5-1 | TGCGCCAGCAGCTTTAATGGCTACGAGCAGTACTTC | CASSFNGYEQYF